These T cell receptor beta chains were read from a single sample in a study of T cell repertoires in cytomegalovirus infection. TCRdb passed the reads through MiXCR, listing each CDR3 protein once. This sample yields approximately 490,000 distinct CDR3 sequences, of which 11% are seen a single time; around 9.6% belongs to the top ten. The sequenced sample consisted of PBMCs. The receptors originated from a human donor in good health (CMV status not recorded). Some clones in this sample may be carry-over from other donors' samples. Both conserved end residues are part of each CDR3. Fields, in order: D gene, J gene, clone size, V gene, CDR3 DNA, CDR3 protein. The D gene is left open where the match is weak. Clone size, where shown, is once, few, many, or a class for clones that have expanded.

>.|TRBJ1-5|few|TRBV29-1
TGCAGCGTTGTGGCCGGGATCTCGGGGCAGCCCCAGCATTTT
CSVVAGISGQPQHF
>.|TRBJ1-1|many|TRBV6-6
TGTGCCAGCAGCGATGGCCAGGGTAGGACTGAAGCTTTCTTT
CASSDGQGRTEAFF
>TRBD1|TRBJ2-1|few|TRBV7-9
TGTGCCAGCAGCTCCCCCGGGACAGCATTCTACAATGAGCAGTTCTTC
CASSSPGTAFYNEQFF
>TRBD2|TRBJ2-1|few|TRBV11-2
TGTGCCAGCAGCTTAAGGACTAGCGGGGACGGTGAGCAGTTCTTC
CASSLRTSGDGEQFF
>TRBD1|TRBJ1-2|many|TRBV29-1
TGCAGCACACCTTCACAGGGGAAGGGGTATGATGGCTACACCTTC
CSTPSQGKGYDGYTF
>.|TRBJ1-1|many|TRBV28
TGTGCCTCCTCTCGGGCCTTTAAGGGGAACACTGAAGCTTTCTTT
CASSRAFKGNTEAFF
>.|TRBJ1-3|.|TRBV2
TGTGCCAGCAGTGAGGAAAGGGGAAACACCATATATTTT
CASSEERGNTIYF
>.|TRBJ2-1|many|TRBV15
TGTGCCACCAGCACGCGGAGCTCCTACAATGAGCAGTTCTTC
CATSTRSSYNEQFF
>.|TRBJ1-5|few|TRBV20-1
TGCAGTGCTAGAGGAGCGTTTCTCAATCAGCCCCAGCATTTT
CSARGAFLNQPQHF
>.|TRBJ1-4|many|TRBV7-9
TGTGCCGGCGGGGCGGATGCAACTAATGAAAAACTGTTTTTT
CAGGADATNEKLFF
>TRBD1|TRBJ1-2|many|TRBV7-8
TGTGCCAGCAGCCCAAAGAGACAGGGGGTGGATGGCTACACCTTC
CASSPKRQGVDGYTF
>.|TRBJ2-5|.|TRBV19
TGTGCCAGTAGTATATCAGCTAGCCTTAACCAAGAGACCCAGTACTTC
CASSISASLNQETQYF
>.|TRBJ1-1|.|TRBV29-1
TGCAGCGCTGACCTTTCTGAGATTAAGAACACTGAAGCTTTCTTT
CSADLSEIKNTEAFF
>.|TRBJ2-7|.|TRBV18
TGTGCCACCGTTGGGGGAGCCTCCTACGAGCAGTACTTC
CATVGGASYEQYF
>.|TRBJ2-7|many|TRBV29-1
TGCAGCGTTGAATCTAGCGCACGAGGGGAGCAGTACTTC
CSVESSARGEQYF
>TRBD1|TRBJ1-5|many|TRBV7-8
TGTGCCAGCAGCTCTGACAGGGCCGATCAGCCCCAGCATTTT
CASSSDRADQPQHF
>TRBD2|TRBJ2-1|many|TRBV6-1
TGTGCCAGCAGTTGGACTAGCGGGAAGGGGGATGAGCAGTTCTTC
CASSWTSGKGDEQFF
>TRBD2|TRBJ2-5|.|TRBV18
TGTGCCAGCTCACCACCGGAGCGACTAGCGGGGGTAGAGACCCAGTACTTC
CASSPPERLAGVETQYF
>TRBD2|TRBJ2-3|many|TRBV7-2
TGTGCCAGCAGCTACCTAGCGGGAGGAGTCACAGATACGCAGTATTTT
CASSYLAGGVTDTQYF
>.|TRBJ1-3|.|TRBV18
TGTGCCAGCTCGCAAAGAATGGATGGCGACACCATATATTTT
CASSQRMDGDTIYF
>.|TRBJ1-1|many|TRBV19
TGTGCCAGTAGTATTGGTGGGGGGATGAACACTGAAGCTTTCTTT
CASSIGGGMNTEAFF
>TRBD2|TRBJ2-3|few|TRBV9
TGTGCCAGCAGCGTTGGGACTAGCTCTTTCCGCACAGATACGCAGTATTTT
CASSVGTSSFRTDTQYF
>TRBD1|TRBJ2-1|few|TRBV3-1
TGTGCCAGCAACCTGGGGACAGAAACTAACAATGAGCAGTTCTTC
CASNLGTETNNEQFF
>TRBD1|TRBJ2-1|few|TRBV27
TGTGCCAGCAGTTTATCGGACAGGGGCTCCTACAATGAGCAGTTCTTC
CASSLSDRGSYNEQFF
>TRBD1|TRBJ2-1|many|TRBV7-7
TGTGCTAGCAGCTTAGCGTGGGGGACAGGGGGCCGCAATGAGCAGTTCTTC
CASSLAWGTGGRNEQFF
>.|TRBJ1-1|few|TRBV20-1
TGCAGTGCGCCTAAGAGGGCAGGCCGCATGAACACTGAAGCTTTCTTT
CSAPKRAGRMNTEAFF
>TRBD1|TRBJ1-1|many|TRBV19
TGTGCCAGTAGTACCCCCCGGACAGGAGGAACTGAAGCTTTCTTT
CASSTPRTGGTEAFF
>.|TRBJ1-6|few|TRBV30
TGTGCCTGGATGATGCGGTATTCACCCCTCCACTTT
CAWMMRYSPLHF
>.|TRBJ1-1|many|TRBV6-1
TGTGCCAGCCGTTGGGCGGATGGGGACAATGAAGCTTTCTTT
CASRWADGDNEAFF
>.|TRBJ1-2|once|TRBV28
TGTGCCAGCAGGGAGGAACGGTCTGGAGGCTACACCTTC
CASREERSGGYTF
>TRBD1|TRBJ2-3|many|TRBV7-7
TGTGCTAGCGCGAGGGACAGGGGCACAGATACGCAGTATTTT
CASARDRGTDTQYF
>TRBD2|TRBJ2-3|few|TRBV20-1
TGCAGTGCTAGAGAGGGGGCTAGCGGGATGGATACGCAGTATTTT
CSAREGASGMDTQYF
>TRBD1|TRBJ1-1|few|TRBV29-1
TGCAGCGTTGAGATGACCATGGACAGGGTGAACACTGAAGCTTTCTTT
CSVEMTMDRVNTEAFF
>.|TRBJ1-3|many|TRBV6-2/TRBV6-3
TGTGCCAGCAGTTCGGACAGACTCTCTGGAAACACCATATATTTT
CASSSDRLSGNTIYF
>.|TRBJ2-7|many|TRBV5-6
TGTGCCAGCAGCTCCGGAGGATCTTCCTACGAGCAGTACTTC
CASSSGGSSYEQYF
>.|TRBJ1-6|.|TRBV5-4
TGTGCCAGCAGCTTGGCCGAATCACCCCTCCACTTT
CASSLAESPLHF
>TRBD2|TRBJ2-1|.|TRBV5-1
TGCGCCAGCAGCTTGAGCGGGGGAGGCCTCAGTGAGCAGTTCTTC
CASSLSGGGLSEQFF
>.|TRBJ1-2|many|TRBV12-3/TRBV12-4
TGTGCCAGCAGCCCCCGGTTGGACAGCTATAACTATGGCTACACCTTC
CASSPRLDSYNYGYTF
>TRBD2|TRBJ2-1|few|TRBV4-2
TGTGCCAGCAGCCAAGGGCGGGCCGGGACTAAGCAGTTCTTC
CASSQGRAGTKQFF
>TRBD2|TRBJ2-3|many|TRBV12-3/TRBV12-4
TGTGCCAGCAGTCGAACCGCGGGACTATTTAGCACAGATACGCAGTATTTT
CASSRTAGLFSTDTQYF
>.|TRBJ2-1|many|TRBV7-2
TGTGCCAGCAGCTTAACCAATGAGCAGTTCTTC
CASSLTNEQFF
>.|TRBJ2-5|many|TRBV7-9
TGTGCCAGCAGCAAGGGAAGGGGTGAGACCCAGTACTTC
CASSKGRGETQYF
>TRBD2|TRBJ2-3|few|TRBV2
TGTGCCAGCAGTGAATGGGGCGGGAGGAGCACAGATACGCAGTATTTT
CASSEWGGRSTDTQYF
>TRBD2|TRBJ2-7|.|TRBV29-1
TGCAGCGTTGAAGGGACTAGCGGGAGCTACGAGCAGTACTTC
CSVEGTSGSYEQYF
>.|TRBJ2-7|.|TRBV20-1
TGCAGTGCCCAGACGGGAAGTTACGCCTACGAGCAGTACTTC
CSAQTGSYAYEQYF
>TRBD1|TRBJ2-2|many|TRBV11-2
TGTGCCAGCAGCTTGACAGGGGGCCAAAACACCGGGGAGCTGTTTTTT
CASSLTGGQNTGELFF
>TRBD2|TRBJ2-2|.|TRBV20-1
TGCAGTGCTAGAGACCAGCGGGGGGCCGAGAACACCGGGGAGCTGTTTTTT
CSARDQRGAENTGELFF
>.|TRBJ2-5|many|TRBV6-2/TRBV6-3
TGTGCCAGCAGTCCGGGACCGCTCCAGTTCCAAGAGACCCAGTACTTC
CASSPGPLQFQETQYF
>TRBD1|TRBJ2-2|.|TRBV14
TGTGCCAGCAGCCGCCTAACAGGGGTTGAGAACACCGGGGAGCTGTTTTTT
CASSRLTGVENTGELFF
>TRBD2|TRBJ2-7|many|TRBV7-9
TGTGCCAGCAGCTCCGGGACTAGCAGGTACGAGCAGTACTTC
CASSSGTSRYEQYF
>.|TRBJ1-4|few|TRBV6-4
TGTGCCAGCAGGGGGTGGGTTAATGAAAAACTGTTTTTT
CASRGWVNEKLFF
>.|TRBJ2-7|many|TRBV6-1
TGTGCCAGCACGGGCGCTCCCGACGAGCAGTACTTC
CASTGAPDEQYF
>.|TRBJ2-1|many|TRBV10-3
TGTGCCATCAGTGAGTCAGTAGCCAATGAGCAGTTCTTC
CAISESVANEQFF
>TRBD2|TRBJ2-1|many|TRBV4-2
TGTGCCAGCAGCCAAGAGGGACTAGCTAGCTCCTACAATGAGCAGTTCTTC
CASSQEGLASSYNEQFF